This T cell receptor beta chain originates from a study of blood T cell repertoires in COVID-19. Overall study context: The study drew acute and convalescent COVID-19 samples from the United States, Italy and Spain. Nucleic acid was either cDNA or gDNA, and it came from T cells, B-cell-depleted T cells, or PBMCs.

Authors' processing steps: Scientists estimated how many nucleated cells there were by amplifying reference gene primers. Using immunoSEQ multiplex PCR, the repertoire was profiled, and TCRdb retains in-frame clones only, with some absent. Clone size and V and J calls were adopted from that table, with D and trimming inferred from the DNA. The data hold some 100,000 clones, with almost 90% observed a single time. This receptor was obtained from a woman aged 70-85 years with acute or convalescent COVID-19. Input material: peripheral blood.

Here the CDR3 DNA reads TGTGCCAGCTCACAGGTCAAAGGGGGCCTTCAGCCCCAGCATTTT. It encodes CASSQVKGGLQPQHF. This chain uses TRBV18 with TRBJ1-5, with TRBD1 matching over 7 bases. CDR1 is KGHSH, CDR2 LQKENI, per germline. With V trimmed by 4 bases and J by 6 bases, 9 bases remained unmatched. The CDR3 is 15 residues long.